This T cell receptor beta chain was documented in a study of cytomegalovirus exposure and HLA in healthy donors. Whole-study results and caveats: Rarity held for most TCR sequences, but there were some public TCRs that occurred in many donors.

In the PCR, 60 Vbeta and 13 Jbeta primers were used. Method: immunoSEQ multiplex PCR; TCRdb's copy keeps in-frame clones and lacks some. The sample contains over 100,000 clones, around four fifths of which appear only once. The CDR3 length is 17 residues. Germline-derived CDR1 and CDR2 are SGHTA and FQGNSA. V lost 4 bases, J lost 1 base, and 17 bases lay in between. This clone was detected a few times. Its antigen is not identified. The receptor's source is a female donor in good health and CMV-seronegative. J is TRBJ1-3 and V is TRBV7-2; TRBD1 might be the D (5 bases). Sequencing input: PBMCs. The CDR3 here is CASSSRWVGGSGNTIYF. The CDR3 DNA sequence: TGTGCCAGCAGCTCCCGATGGGTGGGGGGGTCTGGAAACACCATATATTTT.